This TCR beta chain was observed in a study of CD8+CD57+ T cells in acquired aplastic anemia. This clonotype was found many times. The junction departs from germline at one end; a sequencing error may be responsible. Germline V lookup: CDR1 SGHAT, CDR2 FQNNGV. The CDR3 consists of 11 residues. The sequenced patients had an expansion of CD8+CD57+ cells seen by flow cytometry. Patients, without exception, had severe acquired aplastic anemia. Untreated patients provided the blood samples, with no therapy given before sampling. Genomic DNA, serving as template, underwent TCR beta VDJ and CDR3 profiling. TCRdb re-called the reads through MiXCR, storing one row per CDR3 protein. The sample carries 200,000 to 250,000 distinct CDR3 sequences, roughly 53% recorded once.

The clonotype comes from a human donor with aplastic anemia. The specimen sequenced was sorted CD4+, CD8+, or CD8+CD57+ T cells (not recorded which) from PBMCs. The gene calls are TRBV11-2 and TRBJ1-3, with a tentative D call TRBD1 (5 bases). The CDR3 bases are TGTGCCAGCAGCCCCGGAGAGGGACTCAATTTT. Its protein is CASSPGEGLNF.